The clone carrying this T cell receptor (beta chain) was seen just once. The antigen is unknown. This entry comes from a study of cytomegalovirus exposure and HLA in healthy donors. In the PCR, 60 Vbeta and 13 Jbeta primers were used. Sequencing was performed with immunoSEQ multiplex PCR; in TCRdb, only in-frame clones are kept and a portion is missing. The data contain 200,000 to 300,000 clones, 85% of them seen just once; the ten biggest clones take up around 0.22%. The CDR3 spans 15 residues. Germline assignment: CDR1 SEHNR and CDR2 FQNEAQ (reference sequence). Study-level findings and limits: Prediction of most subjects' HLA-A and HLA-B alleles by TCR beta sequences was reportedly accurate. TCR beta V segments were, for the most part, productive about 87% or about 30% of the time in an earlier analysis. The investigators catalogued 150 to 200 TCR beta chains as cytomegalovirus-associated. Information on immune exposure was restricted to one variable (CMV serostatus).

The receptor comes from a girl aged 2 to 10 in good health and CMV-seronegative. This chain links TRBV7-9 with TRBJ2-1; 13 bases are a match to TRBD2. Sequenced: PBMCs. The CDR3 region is CATPPLAGGLNEQFF. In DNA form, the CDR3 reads TGTGCTACCCCCCCACTAGCGGGGGGGCTGAATGAGCAGTTCTTC.